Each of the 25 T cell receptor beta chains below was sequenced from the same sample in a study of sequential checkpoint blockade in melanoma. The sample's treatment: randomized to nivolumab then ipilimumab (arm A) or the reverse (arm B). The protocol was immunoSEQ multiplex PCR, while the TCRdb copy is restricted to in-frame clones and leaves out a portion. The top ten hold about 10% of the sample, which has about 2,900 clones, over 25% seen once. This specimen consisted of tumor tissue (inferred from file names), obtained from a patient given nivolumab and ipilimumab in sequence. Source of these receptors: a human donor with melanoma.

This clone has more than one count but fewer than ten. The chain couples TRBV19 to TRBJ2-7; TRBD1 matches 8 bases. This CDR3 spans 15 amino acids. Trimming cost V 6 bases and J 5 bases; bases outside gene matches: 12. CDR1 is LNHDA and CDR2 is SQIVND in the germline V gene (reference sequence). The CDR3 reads CASSPRTGISHEQYF. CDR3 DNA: TGTGCCAGTAGCCCCCGGACAGGGATCAGCCACGAGCAGTACTTC.

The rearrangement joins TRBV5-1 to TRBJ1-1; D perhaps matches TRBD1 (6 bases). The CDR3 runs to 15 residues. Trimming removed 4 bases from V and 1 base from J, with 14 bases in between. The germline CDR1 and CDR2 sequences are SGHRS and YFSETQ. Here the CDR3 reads CASSKEAQGNTEAFF. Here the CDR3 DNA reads TGCGCCAGCAGCAAAGAGGCACAGGGGAACACTGAAGCTTTCTTT.

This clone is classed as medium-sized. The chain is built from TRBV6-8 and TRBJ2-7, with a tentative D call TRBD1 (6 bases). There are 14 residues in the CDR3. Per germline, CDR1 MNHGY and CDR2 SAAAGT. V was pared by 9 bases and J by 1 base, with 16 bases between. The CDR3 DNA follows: TGTGCCAGTGCAATGGGACAACATTCCTACGAGCAGTACTTC. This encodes CASAMGQHSYEQYF.

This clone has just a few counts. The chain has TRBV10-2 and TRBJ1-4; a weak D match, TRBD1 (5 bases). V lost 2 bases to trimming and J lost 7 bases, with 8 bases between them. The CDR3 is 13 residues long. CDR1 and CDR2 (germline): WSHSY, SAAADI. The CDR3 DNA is TGCGCCAGCAGTGAGGGGGCAGTTGAAAAACTGTTTTTT. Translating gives CASSEGAVEKLFF.

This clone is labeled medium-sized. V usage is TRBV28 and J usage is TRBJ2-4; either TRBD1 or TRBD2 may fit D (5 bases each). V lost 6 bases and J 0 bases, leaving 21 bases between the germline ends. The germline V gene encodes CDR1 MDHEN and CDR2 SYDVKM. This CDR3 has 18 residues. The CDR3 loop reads CASSPPGTPTLAKNIQYF. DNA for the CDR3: TGTGCCAGCAGCCCACCAGGGACCCCGACCCTAGCCAAAAACATTCAGTACTTC.

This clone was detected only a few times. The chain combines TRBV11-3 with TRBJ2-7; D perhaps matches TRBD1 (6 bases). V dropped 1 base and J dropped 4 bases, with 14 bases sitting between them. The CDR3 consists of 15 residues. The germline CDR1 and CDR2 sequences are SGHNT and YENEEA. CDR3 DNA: TGTGCCAGCAGCTTAGGGACAGCCCCTGAGTACGAGCAGTACTTC. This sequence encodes CASSLGTAPEYEQYF.

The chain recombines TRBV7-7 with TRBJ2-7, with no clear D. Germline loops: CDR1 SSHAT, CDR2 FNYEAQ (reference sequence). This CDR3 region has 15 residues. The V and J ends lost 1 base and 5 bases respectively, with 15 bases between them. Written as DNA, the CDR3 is TGTGCCAGCAGCTTAGAATTTGGGATGAAGGACGAGCAGTACTTC. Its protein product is CASSLEFGMKDEQYF.

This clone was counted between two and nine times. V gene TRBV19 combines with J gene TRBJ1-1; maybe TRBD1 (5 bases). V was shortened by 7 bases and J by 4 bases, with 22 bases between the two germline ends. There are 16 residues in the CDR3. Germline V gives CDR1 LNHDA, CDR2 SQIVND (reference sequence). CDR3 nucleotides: TGTGCCAGTACCCCGTTCCTGGGGGTAGGTAGCACTGAAGCTTTCTTT. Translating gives CASTPFLGVGSTEAFF.

CDR3 sequence reads: CASRLTGTYEQYF. The DNA for the CDR3 is TGTGCCAGCAGGTTAACAGGGACCTACGAGCAGTACTTC. V gene TRBV7-1 combines with J gene TRBJ2-7; tentative D call: TRBD1 (6 bases). TRBV7-1 carries the ORF label, with uncertain function. The CDR3 is made up of 13 amino acids. Trimming cost V 6 bases and J 2 bases, with 11 bases left between them.

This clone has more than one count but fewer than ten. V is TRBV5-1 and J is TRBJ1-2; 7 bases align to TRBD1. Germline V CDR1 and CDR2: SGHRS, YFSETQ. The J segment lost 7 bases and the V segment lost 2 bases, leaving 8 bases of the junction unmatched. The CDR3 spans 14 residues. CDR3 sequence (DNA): TGCGCCAGCAGCTTACTACAGGGGCGGAGTGGCTACACCTTC. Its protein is CASSLLQGRSGYTF.

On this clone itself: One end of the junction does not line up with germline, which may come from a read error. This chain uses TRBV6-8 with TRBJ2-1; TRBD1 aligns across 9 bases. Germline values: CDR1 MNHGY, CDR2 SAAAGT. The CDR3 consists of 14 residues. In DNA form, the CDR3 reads TGTGCCATCAGTGTGGAGACAGGGGGGAATGAGCAGTTCTTC. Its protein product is CAISVETGGNEQFF.

The CDR3 here is CASRPGGLTYEQYV. CDR3 in DNA: TGTGCCAGCAGGCCAGGGGGCCTTACCTACGAGCAGTACGTC. The chain recombines TRBV11-3 with TRBJ2-7; 8 bases line up with TRBD1. Germline CDR1 and CDR2: SGHNT and YENEEA. V lost 6 bases, J lost 2 bases, and 6 bases stayed unmatched. The CDR3 runs 14 residues.

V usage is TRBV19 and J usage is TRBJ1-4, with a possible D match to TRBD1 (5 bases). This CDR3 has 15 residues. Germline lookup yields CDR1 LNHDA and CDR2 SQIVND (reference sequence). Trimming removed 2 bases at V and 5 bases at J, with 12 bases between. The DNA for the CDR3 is TGTGCCAGTAGTATAAAGGCCAGGGAAAATGAAAAACTGTTTTTT. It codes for CASSIKARENEKLFF.

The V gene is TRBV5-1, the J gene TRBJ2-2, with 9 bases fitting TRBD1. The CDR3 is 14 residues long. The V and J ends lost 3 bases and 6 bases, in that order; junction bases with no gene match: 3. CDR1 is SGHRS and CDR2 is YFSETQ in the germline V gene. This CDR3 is CASSWDRASGELFF. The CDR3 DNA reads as TGCGCCAGCAGCTGGGACAGGGCGTCCGGGGAGCTGTTTTTT.

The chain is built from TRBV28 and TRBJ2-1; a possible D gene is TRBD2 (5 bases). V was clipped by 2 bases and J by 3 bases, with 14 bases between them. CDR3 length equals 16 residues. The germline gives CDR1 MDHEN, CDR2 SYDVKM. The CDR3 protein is CASSLEGIPFYNEQFF. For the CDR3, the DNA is TGTGCCAGCAGTTTAGAGGGAATACCCTTCTACAATGAGCAGTTCTTC.

The CDR3 coding sequence is TGCGCCAGCAACCCTGGGACAGGTGGGAACATTCAGTACTTC. Its protein is CASNPGTGGNIQYF. The chain combines TRBV23-1 with TRBJ2-4, with 8 bases matching TRBD1. TRBV23-1 counts as an open reading frame of uncertain function. There are 14 residues in the CDR3. After removal of 7 bases from V and 7 bases from J, the junction contained 9 bases not matched to a gene.

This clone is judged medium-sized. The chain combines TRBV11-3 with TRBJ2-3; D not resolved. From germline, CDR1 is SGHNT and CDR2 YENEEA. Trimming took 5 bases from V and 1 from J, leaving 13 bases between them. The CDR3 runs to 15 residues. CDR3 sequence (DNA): TGTGCCAGCAGCCTAAGGGCGGAGCGCACAGATACGCAGTATTTT. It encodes CASSLRAERTDTQYF.

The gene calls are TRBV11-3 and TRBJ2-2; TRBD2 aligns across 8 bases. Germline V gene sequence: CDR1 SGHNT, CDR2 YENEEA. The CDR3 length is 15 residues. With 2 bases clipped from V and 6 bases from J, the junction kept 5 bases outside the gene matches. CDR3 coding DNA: TGTGCCAGCAGCTTATTTCGGGAGGGGTCCGGGGAGCTGTTTTTT. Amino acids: CASSLFREGSGELFF.

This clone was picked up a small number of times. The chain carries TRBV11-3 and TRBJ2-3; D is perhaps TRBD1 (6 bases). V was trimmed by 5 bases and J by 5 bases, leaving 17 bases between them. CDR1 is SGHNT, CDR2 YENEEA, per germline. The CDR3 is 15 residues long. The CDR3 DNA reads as TGTGCCAGCAGCGTGGGGGCTTCCCCCGGAGATACGCAGTATTTT. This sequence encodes CASSVGASPGDTQYF.

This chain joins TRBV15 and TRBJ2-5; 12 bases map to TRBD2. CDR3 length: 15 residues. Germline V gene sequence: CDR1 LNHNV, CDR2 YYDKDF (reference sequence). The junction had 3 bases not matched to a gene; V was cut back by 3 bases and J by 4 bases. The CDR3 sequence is CATSRTSGSGETQYF. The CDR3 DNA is TGTGCCACCAGCAGGACTAGCGGGAGTGGAGAGACCCAGTACTTC.

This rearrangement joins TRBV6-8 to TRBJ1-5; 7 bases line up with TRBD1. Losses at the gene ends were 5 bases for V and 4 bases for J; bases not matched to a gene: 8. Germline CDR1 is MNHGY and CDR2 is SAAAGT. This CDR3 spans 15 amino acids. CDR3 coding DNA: TGTGCCAGCAGTGACGGACAGGCCCCTAATCAGCCCCAGCATTTT. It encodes CASSDGQAPNQPQHF.

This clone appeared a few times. CDR3 sequence (DNA): TGTGCCAGTAGTGTAACTAGCGGGGCTTACAATGAGCAGTTCTTC. It codes for CASSVTSGAYNEQFF. The genes are TRBV19 and TRBJ2-1; 10 positions match TRBD2. The V segment lost 5 bases and the J segment 4 bases; nucleotides outside the gene matches: 5. This CDR3 is 15 amino acids long. CDR1 LNHDA and CDR2 SQIVND come from the germline V gene (reference sequence).

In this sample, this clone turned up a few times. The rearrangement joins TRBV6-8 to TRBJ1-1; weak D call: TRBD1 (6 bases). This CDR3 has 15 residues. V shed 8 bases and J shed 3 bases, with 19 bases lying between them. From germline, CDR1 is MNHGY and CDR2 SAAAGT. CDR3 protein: CASLNSGAADTEAFF. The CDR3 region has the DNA TGTGCCAGCCTAAATTCGGGGGCTGCGGACACTGAAGCTTTCTTT.

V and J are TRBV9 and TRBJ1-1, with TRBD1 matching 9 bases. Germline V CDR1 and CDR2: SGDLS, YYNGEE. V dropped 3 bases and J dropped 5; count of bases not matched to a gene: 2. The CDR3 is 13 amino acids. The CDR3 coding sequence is TGTGCCAGCAGCGCCGGGACAGGGACTGAAGCTTTCTTT. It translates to CASSAGTGTEAFF.

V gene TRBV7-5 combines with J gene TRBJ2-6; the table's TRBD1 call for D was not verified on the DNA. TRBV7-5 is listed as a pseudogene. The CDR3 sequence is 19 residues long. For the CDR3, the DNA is TGTGCCAGCAGCTTAGGGGCCGGACAGGGGAAGGGTGGGGCCAACGTCCTGACTTTC. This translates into CASSLGAGQGKGGANVLTF.